These T cell receptor beta chains were read from a single sample in a study of Graves' ophthalmopathy and Graves' hyperthyroidism. From the multiplex PCR reads, TCRdb called clonotypes with MiXCR, one entry per CDR3 protein. The sample contains about 200,000 distinct CDR3 sequences, just under 30% of which appear only once. Input material: peripheral blood. Receptors were obtained from a man aged 50 to 59 with Graves' ophthalmopathy. The CDR3 runs from the conserved cysteine through the conserved F or W. D genes are given only for firm matches. The size entry is marked missing in some rows and otherwise reads once, few, many or a size class.

j_call d_call v_call clone_size cdr3_aa cdr3_nt
TRBJ1-1 - TRBV25-1 many CASRDRGTEAFF TGTGCCAGCAGAGACCGGGGTACTGAAGCTTTCTTT
TRBJ1-1 - TRBV7-8 many CASSLELQLEAFF TGTGCCAGCAGCTTAGAACTCCAGCTTGAAGCTTTCTTT
TRBJ1-2 TRBD1 TRBV20-1 many CSARDLGQGNYGYTF TGCAGTGCTAGAGATCTTGGACAGGGAAACTATGGCTACACCTTC
TRBJ2-2 - TRBV18 few CASSPGGDTGELFF TGTGCCAGCTCACCAGGGGGCGACACCGGGGAGCTGTTTTTT
TRBJ1-6 - TRBV7-9 many CASSSGTKSPLHF TGTGCCAGCAGCTCCGGGACAAAATCACCCCTCCACTTT
TRBJ2-2 TRBD2 TRBV11-2 many CASSRELARELFF TGTGCCAGCAGCCGGGAACTAGCGCGGGAGCTGTTTTTT
TRBJ2-7 - TRBV15 many CATSREDRSPYYEQYF TGTGCCACCAGCAGAGAGGACAGAAGCCCCTATTACGAGCAGTACTTC
TRBJ2-4 TRBD2 TRBV7-2 many CASSINPGGIKNIQYF TGTGCCAGCAGCATAAATCCGGGAGGGATAAAAAACATTCAGTACTTC
TRBJ2-7 - TRBV7-8 many CASSLVGSGYEQYF TGTGCCAGCAGCTTAGTCGGTTCGGGCTACGAGCAGTACTTC
TRBJ2-7 - TRBV9 many CASSPHSVAGEQYF TGTGCCAGCAGCCCCCACTCTGTGGCAGGCGAGCAGTACTTC
TRBJ2-5 - TRBV6-1 many CASTSQTEETQYF TGTGCCAGCACCTCCCAGACGGAAGAGACCCAGTACTTC
TRBJ1-1 - TRBV19 - CASSIFASRSTMYTEAFF TGTGCCAGTAGTATATTTGCTTCCCGTTCCACCATGTACACTGAAGCTTTCTTT
TRBJ2-5 - TRBV12-5 - CASGLERTQYF TGTGCTAGTGGTTTGGAGAGGACCCAGTACTTC
TRBJ1-2 - TRBV12-3/TRBV12-4 - CASSAGVSYGYTF TGTGCCAGCAGTGCAGGGGTTTCCTATGGCTACACCTTC
TRBJ2-6 - TRBV11-2 - CASSSLGVPGANVLTF TGTGCCAGCAGCTCCTTGGGGGTACCTGGGGCCAACGTCCTGACTTTC
TRBJ1-1 TRBD1 TRBV29-1 many CSVRGPGTEAFF TGCAGCGTTAGGGGGCCGGGCACTGAAGCTTTCTTT
TRBJ1-1 - TRBV5-5 many CASSAGWAEAFF TGTGCCAGCAGCGCTGGTTGGGCTGAAGCTTTCTTT
TRBJ2-7 - TRBV30 - CAWSEGRAPYEQYF TGTGCCTGGAGTGAGGGCAGGGCCCCCTACGAGCAGTACTTC
TRBJ2-7 - TRBV12-3/TRBV12-4 - CASRKGQNSYEQYF TGTGCCAGCAGAAAAGGACAGAACTCCTACGAGCAGTACTTC
TRBJ1-2 - TRBV6-5 few CASSYSWGGDNYGYTF TGTGCCAGCAGTTACTCGTGGGGGGGCGATAACTATGGCTACACCTTC
TRBJ2-5 - TRBV6-4 - CASSDYSETQETQYF TGTGCCAGCAGTGACTACAGCGAGACTCAAGAGACCCAGTACTTC
TRBJ2-7 TRBD1 TRBV6-2/TRBV6-3 many CATQPTGSSYEQYF TGTGCCACCCAACCGACAGGGAGCTCCTACGAGCAGTACTTC
TRBJ2-3 - TRBV6-2/TRBV6-3 many CASSYLRGLAKVTDTQYF TGTGCCAGCAGTTACCTCCGCGGATTAGCGAAAGTCACAGATACGCAGTATTTT
TRBJ2-2 - TRBV12-3/TRBV12-4 many CASGPPGVTGELFF TGTGCCAGCGGACCCCCCGGGGTTACCGGGGAGCTGTTTTTT
TRBJ2-2 - TRBV7-2 - CASSLGVANTGELFF TGTGCCAGCAGCTTAGGGGTCGCGAACACCGGGGAGCTGTTTTTT
TRBJ1-2 TRBD1 TRBV20-1 many CSARDRGQGFAGYTF TGCAGTGCTAGAGATCGGGGACAGGGGTTCGCTGGCTACACCTTC
TRBJ1-2 - TRBV28 - CASGIRLDGYTF TGTGCCAGCGGCATCCGGCTGGATGGCTACACCTTC
TRBJ1-5 TRBD1 TRBV2 many CASSPGDRTNQPQHF TGTGCCAGCAGCCCGGGGGACAGGACAAATCAGCCCCAGCATTTT
TRBJ1-1 - TRBV28 many CASSPINKNTEAFF TGTGCCAGCAGTCCTATAAATAAGAACACTGAAGCTTTCTTT
TRBJ2-5 - TRBV6-5 few CASSLAVQETQYF TGTGCCAGCAGTTTAGCAGTTCAAGAGACCCAGTACTTC
TRBJ2-5 - TRBV7-8 many CASSFRPIETQYF TGTGCCAGCAGCTTTCGGCCAATAGAGACCCAGTACTTC
TRBJ2-4 TRBD1 TRBV28 many CASSLDRGGDIQYF TGTGCCAGCAGTTTGGACAGGGGGGGAGACATTCAGTACTTC
TRBJ2-5 - TRBV6-2/TRBV6-3 once CASSRSFEETQYF TGTGCCAGCAGTCGGTCGTTTGAAGAGACCCAGTACTTC
TRBJ1-5 - TRBV12-5 many CASGLVLGRNDQPQHF TGTGCTAGTGGTTTGGTACTAGGCAGGAACGATCAGCCCCAGCATTTT
TRBJ2-7 TRBD2 TRBV10-3 many CAISELSSGVHEQYF TGTGCCATCAGTGAGTTGAGTAGCGGGGTCCACGAGCAGTACTTC
TRBJ2-7 - TRBV6-1 many CASSGLGHYYEQYF TGTGCCAGCAGTGGGCTGGGACATTATTACGAGCAGTACTTC
TRBJ1-3 - TRBV28 - CASGTGGNTIYF TGTGCCAGCGGGACGGGAGGAAACACCATATATTTT